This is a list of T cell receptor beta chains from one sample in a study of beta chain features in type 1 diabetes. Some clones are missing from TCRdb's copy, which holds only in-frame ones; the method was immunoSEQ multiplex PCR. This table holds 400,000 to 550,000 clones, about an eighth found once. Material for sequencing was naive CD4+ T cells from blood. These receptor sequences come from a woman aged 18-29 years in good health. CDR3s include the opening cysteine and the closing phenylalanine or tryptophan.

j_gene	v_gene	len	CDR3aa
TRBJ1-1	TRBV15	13	CAMARDLDTEAFF
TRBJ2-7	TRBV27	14	CASCPDHRSYEQYF
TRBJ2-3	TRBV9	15	CASSATSGDSDTQYF
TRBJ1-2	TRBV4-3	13	CASSQDIGGYYTF
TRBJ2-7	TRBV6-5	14	CASSYAGRVHEQYF
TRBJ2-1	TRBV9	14	CASTRQGGRDEQFF
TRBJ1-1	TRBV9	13	CASSDMAHTEAFF
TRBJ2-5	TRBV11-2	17	CASSPMGGRAPTRTQYF
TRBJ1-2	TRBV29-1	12	CSVAGSNYGYTF
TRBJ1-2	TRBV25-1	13	CASSEGLDYGYTF
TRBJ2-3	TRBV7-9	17	CASSLWGETGGTDTQYF
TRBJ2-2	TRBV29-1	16	CSVEGQGARGTGELFF
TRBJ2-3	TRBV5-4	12	CASSGGTDTQYF
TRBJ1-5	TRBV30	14	CAWSPGTGDQPQHF
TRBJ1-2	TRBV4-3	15	CASSQSGTGLLGYTF
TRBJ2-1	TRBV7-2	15	CASSLGTGPYNEQFF
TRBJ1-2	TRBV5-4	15	CASSPTLKGDYGYTF
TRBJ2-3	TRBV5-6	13	CASSPHRTDTQYF
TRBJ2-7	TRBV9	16	CASSATGGAATYEQYF
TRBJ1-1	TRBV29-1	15	CSVDGGTGGFNEAFF
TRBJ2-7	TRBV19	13	CASSISGPYEQYF
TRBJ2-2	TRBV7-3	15	CASSPPGQNTGELFF
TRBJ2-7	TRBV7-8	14	CASSLTGGMVEQYF
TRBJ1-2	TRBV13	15	CASSIYRGPNYGYTF
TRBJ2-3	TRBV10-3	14	CAISGGRKPDTQYF
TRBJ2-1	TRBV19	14	CASRGRGDDNEQFF
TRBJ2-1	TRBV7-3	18	CASSPLGSGGASYNEQFF
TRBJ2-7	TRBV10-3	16	CAISESQLAGGQEQYF
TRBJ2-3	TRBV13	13	CASSSRTADTQYF
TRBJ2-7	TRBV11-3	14	CASSLGLTSYEQYF
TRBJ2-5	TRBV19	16	CASSPSLGRVVETQYF
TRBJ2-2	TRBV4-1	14	CASSQYGGTGELFF
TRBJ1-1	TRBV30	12	CAWSNKRTEAFF
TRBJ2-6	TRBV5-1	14	CASALSGGPNVLTF
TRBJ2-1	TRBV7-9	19	CASSGPERRQGGSYNEQFF
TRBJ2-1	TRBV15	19	CATSRSLAGGRSSYNEQFF
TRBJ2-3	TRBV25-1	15	CASSVWTGGGDTQYF
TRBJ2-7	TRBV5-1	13	CASSGDSSYEQYF
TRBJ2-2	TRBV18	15	CASSPSTANTGELFF
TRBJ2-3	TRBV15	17	CATSRVLPSGRGDTQYF
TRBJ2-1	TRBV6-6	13	CASSYGGYNEQFF
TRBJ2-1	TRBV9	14	CASSGNTGYNEQFF
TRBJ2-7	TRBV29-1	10	CSVLFYEQYF
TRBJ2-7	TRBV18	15	CASSPGAQVSYEQYF